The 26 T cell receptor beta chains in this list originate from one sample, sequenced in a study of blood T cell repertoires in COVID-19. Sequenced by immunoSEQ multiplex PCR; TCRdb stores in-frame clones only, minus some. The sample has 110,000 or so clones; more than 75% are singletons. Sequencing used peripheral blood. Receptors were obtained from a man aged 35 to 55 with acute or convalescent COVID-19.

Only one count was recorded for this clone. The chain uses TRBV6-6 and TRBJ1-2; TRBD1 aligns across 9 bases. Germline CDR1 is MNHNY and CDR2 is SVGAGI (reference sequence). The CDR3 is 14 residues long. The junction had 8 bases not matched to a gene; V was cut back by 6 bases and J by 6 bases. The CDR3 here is CASRRTGGEDGYTF. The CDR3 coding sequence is TGTGCCAGCAGGCGCACAGGGGGCGAAGATGGCTACACCTTC.

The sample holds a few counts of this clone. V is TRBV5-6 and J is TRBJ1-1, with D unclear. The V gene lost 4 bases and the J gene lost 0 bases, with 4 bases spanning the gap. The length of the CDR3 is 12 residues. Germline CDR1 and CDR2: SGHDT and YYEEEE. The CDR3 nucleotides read TGTGCCAGCAGCATCGTGAACACTGAAGCTTTCTTT. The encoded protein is CASSIVNTEAFF.

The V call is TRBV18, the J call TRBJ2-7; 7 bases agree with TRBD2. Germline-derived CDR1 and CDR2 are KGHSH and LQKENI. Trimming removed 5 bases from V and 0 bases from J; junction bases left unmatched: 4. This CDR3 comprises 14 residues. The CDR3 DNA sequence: TGTGCCAGCTCATCCGGACTAGTCTCCTACGAGCAGTACTTC. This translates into CASSSGLVSYEQYF. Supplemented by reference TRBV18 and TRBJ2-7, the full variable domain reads NAGVMQNPRHLVRRRGQEARLRCSPMKGHSHVYWYRQLPEEGLKFMVYLQKENIIDESGMPKERFSAEFPKEGPSILRIQQVVRGDSAAYFCASSSGLVSYEQYFGPGTRLTVT.

The CDR3 loop is CASSMNRGLETQYF. The CDR3 nucleotides are TGTGCCAGCAGCATGAACAGGGGGCTAGAGACCCAGTACTTC. This chain connects TRBV7-9 to TRBJ2-5; 9 bases are a match to TRBD1. Per the germline V gene, CDR1 is SEHNR and CDR2 is FQNEAQ (reference sequence). J lost 4 bases, V lost 5 bases, and 5 bases had no gene match. The CDR3 spans 14 residues. Variable domain in full (rest from reference TRBV7-9 and TRBJ2-5): DTGVSQNPRHKITKRGQNVTFRCDPISEHNRLYWYRQTLGQGPEFLTYFQNEAQLEKSRLLSDRFSAERPKGSFSTLEIQRTEQGDSAMYLCASSMNRGLETQYFGPGTRLLVL.

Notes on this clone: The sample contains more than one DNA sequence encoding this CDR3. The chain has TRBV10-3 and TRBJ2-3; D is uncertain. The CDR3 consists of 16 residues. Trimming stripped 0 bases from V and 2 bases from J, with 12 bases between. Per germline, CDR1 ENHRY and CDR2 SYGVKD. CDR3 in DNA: TGTGCCATCAGTGAGTCTGGGCAGTCCCTCACAGATACGCAGTATTTT. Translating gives CAISESGQSLTDTQYF.

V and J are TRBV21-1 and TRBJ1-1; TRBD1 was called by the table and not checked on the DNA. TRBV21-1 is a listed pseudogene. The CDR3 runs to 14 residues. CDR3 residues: CASREGQRDTEAFF. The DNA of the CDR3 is TGTGCCAGCAGAGAGGGACAGAGGGATACTGAAGCTTTCTTT.

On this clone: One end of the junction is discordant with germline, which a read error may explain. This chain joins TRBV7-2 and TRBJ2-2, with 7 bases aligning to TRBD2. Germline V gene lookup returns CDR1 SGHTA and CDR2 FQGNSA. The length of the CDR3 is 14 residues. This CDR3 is CASSLAERGGELFF. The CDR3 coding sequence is TGTGCCAGCAGCCTAGCGGAGCGGGGCGGGGAGCTGTTTTTT.

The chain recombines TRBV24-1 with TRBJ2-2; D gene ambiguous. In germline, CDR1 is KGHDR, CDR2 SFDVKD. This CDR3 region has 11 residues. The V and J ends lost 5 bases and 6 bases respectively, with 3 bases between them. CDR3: CATSVSGELFF. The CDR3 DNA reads TGTGCCACCAGTGTATCCGGGGAGCTGTTTTTT.

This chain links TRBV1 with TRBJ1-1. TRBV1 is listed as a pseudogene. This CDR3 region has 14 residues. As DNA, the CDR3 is TGCACCAGCAGCCACCGCGGGACCGGCACTGAAGCTTTCTTT. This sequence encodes CTSSHRGTGTEAFF.

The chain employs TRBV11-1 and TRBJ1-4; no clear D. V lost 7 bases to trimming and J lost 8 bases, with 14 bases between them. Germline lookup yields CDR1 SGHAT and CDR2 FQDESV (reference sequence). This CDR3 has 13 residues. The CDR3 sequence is CASTQARGEKLFF. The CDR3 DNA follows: TGTGCCAGCACCCAAGCACGGGGAGAAAAACTGTTTTTT.

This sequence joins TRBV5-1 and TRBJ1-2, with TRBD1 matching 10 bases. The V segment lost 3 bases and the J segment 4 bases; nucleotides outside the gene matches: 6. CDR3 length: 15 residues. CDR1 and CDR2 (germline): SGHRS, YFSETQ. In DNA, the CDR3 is TGCGCCAGCAGCTACGCGGGGACAGGGGTCTATGGCTACACCTTC. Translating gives CASSYAGTGVYGYTF.

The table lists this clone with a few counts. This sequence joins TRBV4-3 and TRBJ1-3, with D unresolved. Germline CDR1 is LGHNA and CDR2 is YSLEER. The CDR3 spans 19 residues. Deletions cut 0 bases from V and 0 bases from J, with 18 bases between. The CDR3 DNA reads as TGCGCCAGCAGCCAAGATAACGGCGGACCTCGGGGCTCTGGAAACACCATATATTTT. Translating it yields CASSQDNGGPRGSGNTIYF.

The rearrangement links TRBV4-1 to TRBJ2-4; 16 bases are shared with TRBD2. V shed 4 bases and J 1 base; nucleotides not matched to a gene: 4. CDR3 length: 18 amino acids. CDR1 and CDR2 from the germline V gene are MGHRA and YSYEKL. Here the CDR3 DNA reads TGCGCCAGCAGCCCGGGACTAGCGGGGGGGCCCGCCAAAAACATTCAGTACTTC. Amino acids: CASSPGLAGGPAKNIQYF.

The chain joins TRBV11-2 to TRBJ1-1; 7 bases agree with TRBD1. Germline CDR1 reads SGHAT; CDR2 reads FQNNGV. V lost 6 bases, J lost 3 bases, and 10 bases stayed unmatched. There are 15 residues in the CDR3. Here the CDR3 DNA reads TGTGCCAGCAGTCTCGGGAGGGGGCTTGACACTGAAGCTTTCTTT. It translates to CASSLGRGLDTEAFF.

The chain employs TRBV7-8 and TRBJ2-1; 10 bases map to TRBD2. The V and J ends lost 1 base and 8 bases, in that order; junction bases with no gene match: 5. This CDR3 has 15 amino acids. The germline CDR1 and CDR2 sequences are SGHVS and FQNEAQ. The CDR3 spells CASSLVRAGGHEQFF. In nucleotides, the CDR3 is TGTGCCAGCAGCTTAGTTCGAGCGGGGGGGCATGAGCAGTTCTTC.

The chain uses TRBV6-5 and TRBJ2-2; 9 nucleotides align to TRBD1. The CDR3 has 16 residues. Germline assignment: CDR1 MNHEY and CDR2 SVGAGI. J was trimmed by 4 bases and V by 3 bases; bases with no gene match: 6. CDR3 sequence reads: CASSYSETGGTGELFF. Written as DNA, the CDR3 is TGTGCCAGCAGTTATTCCGAGACAGGGGGCACCGGGGAGCTGTTTTTT.

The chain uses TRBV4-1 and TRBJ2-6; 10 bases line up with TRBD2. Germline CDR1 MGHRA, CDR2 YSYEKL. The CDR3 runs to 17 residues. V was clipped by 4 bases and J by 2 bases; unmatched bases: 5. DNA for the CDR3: TGCGCCAGCAGCCGGCGAGCGGGGGGGGCTGGGGCCAACGTCCTGACTTTC. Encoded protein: CASSRRAGGAGANVLTF.

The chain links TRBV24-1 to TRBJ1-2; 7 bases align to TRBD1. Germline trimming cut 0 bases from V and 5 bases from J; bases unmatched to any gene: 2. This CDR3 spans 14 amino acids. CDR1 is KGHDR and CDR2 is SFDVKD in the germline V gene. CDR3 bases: TGTGCCACCAGTGATTTGAACAGGGGTTATGGCTACACCTTC. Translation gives CATSDLNRGYGYTF.

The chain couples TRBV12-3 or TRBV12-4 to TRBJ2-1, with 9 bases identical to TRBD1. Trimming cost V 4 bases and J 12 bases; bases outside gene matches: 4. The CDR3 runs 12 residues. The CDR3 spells CASSSDRGRQFF. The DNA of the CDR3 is TGTGCCAGCAGTTCGGACAGGGGACGGCAGTTCTTC.

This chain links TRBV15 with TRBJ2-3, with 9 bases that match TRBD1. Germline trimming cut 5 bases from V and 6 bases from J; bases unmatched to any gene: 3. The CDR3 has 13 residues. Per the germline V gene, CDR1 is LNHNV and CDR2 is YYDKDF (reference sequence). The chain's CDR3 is CATSDRGLDTQYF. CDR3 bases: TGTGCCACCAGCGACAGGGGGTTGGATACGCAGTATTTT. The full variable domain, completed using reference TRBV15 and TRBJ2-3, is DAMVIQNPRYQVTQFGKPVTLSCSQTLNHNVMYWYQQKSSQAPKLLFHYYDKDFNNEADTPDNFQSRRPNTSFCFLDIRSPGLGDTAMYLCATSDRGLDTQYFGPGTRLTVL.

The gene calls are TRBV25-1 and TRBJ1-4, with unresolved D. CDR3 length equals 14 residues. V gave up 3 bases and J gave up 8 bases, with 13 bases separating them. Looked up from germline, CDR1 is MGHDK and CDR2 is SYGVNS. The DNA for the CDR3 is TGTGCCAGCAGTGATAGCCGCGCCCCGGAAAAACTGTTTTTT. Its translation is CASSDSRAPEKLFF.

The CDR3 DNA is TGTGCCAGCAGTTACCCAAACACAGGGAACAATGAGCAGTTCTTC. Amino acid sequence: CASSYPNTGNNEQFF. J is TRBJ2-1 and V is TRBV6-5; perhaps TRBD1 as D (6 bases). CDR3 size: 15 residues. The V end lost 2 bases, the J end lost 5 bases, and 13 bases lay between the germline ends. The germline CDR1 and CDR2 sequences are MNHEY and SVGAGI.

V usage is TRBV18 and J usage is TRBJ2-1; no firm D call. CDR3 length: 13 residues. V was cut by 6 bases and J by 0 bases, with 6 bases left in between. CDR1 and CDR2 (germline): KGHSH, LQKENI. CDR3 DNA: TGTGCCAGCTCGCCTAGCTCCTACAATGAGCAGTTCTTC. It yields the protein CASSPSSYNEQFF.

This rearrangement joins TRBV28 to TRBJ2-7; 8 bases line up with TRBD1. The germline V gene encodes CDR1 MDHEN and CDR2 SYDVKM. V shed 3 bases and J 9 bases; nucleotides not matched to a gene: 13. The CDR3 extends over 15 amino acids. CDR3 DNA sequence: TGTGCCAGCAGTTTGGGGACAGGCCGTCTTCTAGGGCAGTACTTC. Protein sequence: CASSLGTGRLLGQYF. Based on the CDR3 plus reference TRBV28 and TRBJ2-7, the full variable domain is DVKVTQSSRYLVKRTGEKVFLECVQDMDHENMFWYRQDPGLGLRLIYFSYDVKMKEKGDIPEGYSVSREKKERFSLILESASTNQTSMYLCASSLGTGRLLGQYFGPGTRLTVT.

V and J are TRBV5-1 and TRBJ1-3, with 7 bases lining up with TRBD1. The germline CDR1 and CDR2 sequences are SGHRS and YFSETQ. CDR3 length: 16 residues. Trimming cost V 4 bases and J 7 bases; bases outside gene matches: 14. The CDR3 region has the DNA TGCGCCAGCAGCCAAGGGGGCGCGTATGAAGGCAACACCATATATTTT. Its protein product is CASSQGGAYEGNTIYF.

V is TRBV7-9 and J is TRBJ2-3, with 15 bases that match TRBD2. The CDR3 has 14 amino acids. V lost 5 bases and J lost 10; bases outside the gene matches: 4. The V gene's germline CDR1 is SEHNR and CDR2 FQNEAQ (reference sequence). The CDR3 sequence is CASSPGTSGGSQYF. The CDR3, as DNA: TGTGCCAGCAGCCCAGGGACTAGCGGGGGGTCGCAGTATTTT.